This entry features one TCR beta chain sequence. This record comes from a study of shared clonotypes between healthy human individuals. The assay was immunoSEQ multiplex PCR, and TCRdb's table has in-frame clones only and misses some. The data contain millions of clones, approximately 95% of them singletons. Positive CCR7 selection of CD45RO-negative cells yielded the naive CD8 cells, and terminally differentiated effector memory CD45RA+ cells were excluded. The sample taken for sequencing was naive CD8+ T cells sorted from blood. This receptor was identified in a man younger than 35 in good health.

This chain's CDR3 is CASSLNRRKNTIYF. CDR3 bases: TGTGCCAGCAGTCTGAACAGACGAAAAAACACCATATATTTT. The chain couples TRBV6-1 to TRBJ1-3; D remains ambiguous. V gave up 5 bases and J gave up 6 bases, with 14 bases separating them. The CDR3 length is 14 residues. Germline CDR1 is MNHNS and CDR2 is SASEGT.